These 19 T cell receptor beta chains were sequenced from one sample in a study of identical twins. Each CDR3 protein is one row after TCRdb ran MiXCR on the 5' RACE reads. Here the sample spans about 700,000 distinct CDR3 sequences, 8.6% being singletons. This sample was shared with a second study, whose subject was yellow fever vaccine responses in identical twins.

The specimen sequenced was PBMCs. The receptors originated from a woman younger than 30 in good health.

CDR3 DNA sequence: TGCGCCAGCAGCCAGGTAAAGGGGAGCGCCAGCACAGATACGCAGTATTTT. Translation gives CASSQVKGSASTDTQYF. This rearrangement joins TRBV4-1 to TRBJ2-3, with D perhaps being TRBD1 or TRBD2 (5 bases each). The CDR3 runs 17 residues. The V gene lost 3 bases and the J gene lost 0 bases, with 16 bases spanning the gap. Germline CDR1 reads MGHRA; CDR2 reads YSYEKL.

This clonotype was detected a few times. This chain joins TRBV20-1 and TRBJ1-2; the D gene is possibly TRBD1 (5 bases). The CDR3 is 12 residues long. CDR1 is DFQATT and CDR2 is SNEGSKA in the germline V gene (reference sequence). Trimming took 0 bases from V and 6 from J, leaving 8 bases between them. CDR3 in amino acids: CSAREMGDGYTF. The CDR3 nucleotides are TGCAGTGCTAGAGAGATGGGGGATGGCTACACCTTC.

This chain joins TRBV10-3 and TRBJ1-1; D uncertain. V lost 6 bases to trimming and J lost 1 base, with 9 bases between them. Germline V gene data show CDR1 as ENHRY and CDR2 as SYGVKD. This CDR3 comprises 13 residues. CDR3 DNA sequence: TGTGCCATCAGACCGGACCCGAACACTGAAGCTTTCTTT. Its translation: CAIRPDPNTEAFF.

This clonotype was seen a few times. The rearrangement joins TRBV5-8 to TRBJ2-1; 9 nucleotides match TRBD2. The germline V gene has CDR1 SGHTS and CDR2 YDEGEE. This CDR3 region has 16 residues. Trimming removed 4 bases from V and 5 bases from J; junction bases left unmatched: 10. The CDR3 nucleotides read TGTGCCAGCAGCCTTGGGCCTAGCGGGGACAACAATGAGCAGTTCTTC. This codes for CASSLGPSGDNNEQFF.

This clonotype has just a few counts. The chain recombines TRBV9 with TRBJ2-7; D unresolved. The CDR3 length is 12 residues. Trimming shortened V by 4 bases and J by 6 bases, and 11 bases separated the two germline ends. The germline CDR1 and CDR2 sequences are SGDLS and YYNGEE. This CDR3 is CASSPHSGEQYF. Here the CDR3 DNA reads TGTGCCAGCAGCCCCCACTCGGGCGAGCAGTACTTC.

The CDR3 coding sequence is TGTGCCAGCAGCGTAGGGGACATCAACAATGAGCAGTTCTTC. Amino acids: CASSVGDINNEQFF. V gene TRBV9 combines with J gene TRBJ2-1, with D perhaps matching TRBD1 (6 bases). This CDR3 region has 14 residues. Germline-derived CDR1 and CDR2 are SGDLS and YYNGEE. V lost 0 bases, J lost 5 bases, and 9 bases lay in between.

In its sample, this clonotype was seen a few times. J is TRBJ2-1 and V is TRBV4-3; possibly TRBD2 for D (5 bases). The germline V and J ends were trimmed by 0 bases and 10 bases, with 19 bases remaining between them. The CDR3 is 16 amino acids. Germline V gene data show CDR1 as LGHNA and CDR2 as YSLEER. Written as DNA, the CDR3 is TGCGCCAGCAGCCAAGAGTTTGAAGCGGCCATGGGGGAGCAGTTCTTC. As protein: CASSQEFEAAMGEQFF.

V is TRBV14 and J is TRBJ2-7; D is unresolved. Trimming removed 1 base at V and 3 bases at J, with 10 bases between. Germline V CDR1 and CDR2: SGHDN, FVKESK. The CDR3 consists of 14 residues. CDR3 in amino acids: CASSQGAARYEQYF. The DNA of the CDR3 is TGTGCCAGCAGCCAAGGGGCAGCGCGCTACGAGCAGTACTTC.

This clonotype was seen only once. A much larger clone is a single base away; this may be a read error. As DNA, the CDR3 is TGTGCCAGCAGCCCGGGACTAGCCCCGGGGGAGACCCGGTACTTC. It codes for CASSPGLAPGETRYF. The chain recombines TRBV3-1 with TRBJ2-5; 9 positions match TRBD2. The CDR3 covers 15 residues. Germline V CDR1 and CDR2: LGHDT, YNNKEL (reference sequence).

This clonotype was counted many times. This sequence joins TRBV6-2 or TRBV6-3 and TRBJ2-1; D is uncertain. The CDR3 length is 11 residues. In germline, CDR1 is MNHEY, CDR2 SVGEGT. V was cut by 5 bases and J by 8 bases, with 7 bases left in between. The CDR3 sequence: CASSRRDEQFF. In nucleotides, the CDR3 is TGTGCCAGCAGTCGACGTGATGAGCAGTTCTTC.

This clonotype has just a few counts. The rearrangement links TRBV5-1 to TRBJ2-1; a weak D match, TRBD2 (5 bases). The CDR3 length is 15 residues. Germline assignment: CDR1 SGHRS and CDR2 YFSETQ. Trimming removed 1 base from V and 4 bases from J, with 12 bases in between. The CDR3 protein is CASSLISDAYNEQFF. The DNA for the CDR3 is TGCGCCAGCAGCTTGATTAGCGATGCATACAATGAGCAGTTCTTC.

The chain recombines TRBV15 with TRBJ1-4; D remains unclear. Germline CDR1 LNHNV, CDR2 YYDKDF (reference sequence). The CDR3 spans 15 residues. The V and J ends lost 1 base and 8 bases respectively, with 14 bases between them. CDR3: CATSRVWKGPEKLFF. Here the CDR3 DNA reads TGTGCCACCAGCAGAGTTTGGAAGGGCCCCGAAAAACTGTTTTTT.

This clonotype was observed at least ten times. The chain employs TRBV5-1 and TRBJ2-1, with unresolved D. V lost 1 base, J lost 5 bases, and 16 bases lay in between. CDR3 length: 16 amino acids. CDR1 is SGHRS, CDR2 YFSETQ, per germline. For the CDR3, the DNA is TGCGCCAGCAGCTTGCTAAGGCAGGTACCCAACAATGAGCAGTTCTTC. Translating it yields CASSLLRQVPNNEQFF.

In this sample, this clonotype turned up a few times. The rearrangement uses TRBV27 and TRBJ2-1; D might be TRBD2 (6 bases). This CDR3 has 14 amino acids. V lost 5 bases, J lost 6 bases, and 14 bases lay in between. CDR1 and CDR2 (germline): MNHEY, SMNVEV (reference sequence). CDR3 in amino acids: CASSRSGLTNEQFF. The CDR3 bases are TGTGCCAGCAGTCGATCGGGACTGACCAATGAGCAGTTCTTC.

V and J are TRBV20-1 and TRBJ2-3; D may be TRBD2 (5 bases). Germline values: CDR1 DFQATT, CDR2 SNEGSKA (reference sequence). CDR3 length: 14 residues. The CDR3 DNA reads as TGCAGCGCCGATTCGCGGACTAGCACAGATACGCAGTATTTT. It encodes CSADSRTSTDTQYF.

The chain carries TRBV7-9 and TRBJ2-1; tentative D call: TRBD1 (5 bases). The V gene lost 6 bases and the J gene lost 10 bases, with 16 bases spanning the gap. The V gene's germline CDR1 is SEHNR and CDR2 FQNEAQ (reference sequence). CDR3 size: 13 residues. This chain's CDR3 is CASSKRGLEEQFF. The CDR3 DNA sequence: TGTGCCAGCAGTAAAAGGGGTCTCGAAGAGCAGTTCTTC.

This clonotype was observed a handful of times. The V and J genes are TRBV7-2 and TRBJ2-3; TRBD1 might be the D (5 bases). The CDR3 totals 17 residues. Germline CDR1 SGHTA, CDR2 FQGNSA. V lost 4 bases and J lost 2, with 19 bases in between. The CDR3 spells CASSSFKTATVTDTQYF. The CDR3 region has the DNA TGTGCCAGCAGCTCCTTTAAGACAGCCACCGTCACAGATACGCAGTATTTT. The complete variable domain, with remaining parts taken from reference TRBV7-2 and TRBJ2-3, reads GAGVSQSPSNKVTEKGKDVELRCDPISGHTALYWYRQSLGQGLEFLIYFQGNSAPDKSGLPSDRFSAERTGGSVSTLTIQRTQQEDSAVYLCASSSFKTATVTDTQYFGPGTRLTVL.

CDR3 loop: CASSYRDKQFKLVSEQFF. For the CDR3, the DNA is TGTGCCAGCAGCTACAGGGACAAGCAATTTAAACTAGTCAGTGAGCAGTTCTTC. V and J are TRBV27 and TRBJ2-1; D possibly corresponds to TRBD1 (6 bases). Germline CDR1 MNHEY, CDR2 SMNVEV (reference sequence). V was clipped by 6 bases and J by 9 bases, with 30 bases between them. The CDR3 extends over 18 amino acids.

The table lists this clonotype with a few counts. The chain carries TRBV3-1 and TRBJ1-3, with unresolved D. With 4 bases removed from V and 8 bases from J, the gap between germline ends came to 9 bases. The CDR3 has 12 amino acids. The V gene's germline CDR1 is LGHDT and CDR2 YNNKEL (reference sequence). The CDR3 is CASSPQQHTIYF. In DNA, the CDR3 is TGTGCCAGCAGCCCCCAGCAGCACACCATATATTTT.